Each of the 27 T cell receptor beta chains below was sequenced from the same sample in a study of molecular identifiers for immune sequencing clone quantification (dated by TCRdb to the late 2010s). Libraries came from PCR. The instrument given in TCRdb is Illumina HiSeq 4000. Starting from the raw public reads, TCRdb applied fastp trimming at Q25, assembled clones with MiXCR and retained in-frame beta chains. All rows with the same CDR3 protein become a single entry with the most common DNA and genes. Within this sample are more than 250,000 distinct CDR3 sequences, with about a fifth of them counted one time only. The top ten clonotypes cover roughly 0.8% of the sample. Sequenced: naive CD8+ T cells from blood, with Jurkat cell RNA spiked in. Read against the paper, the sample's cell subset or site label means: FACS-sorted CD8+CD4-CCR7+CD45RA+ naive T cells. These receptors came from a human donor in good health. Some libraries in this study had Jurkat cell RNA spiked in.

This clonotype has ten or more counts. The CDR3 is CASSQDDGNTEAFF. The CDR3 nucleotides read TGCGCCAGCAGCCAAGACGACGGCAACACTGAAGCTTTCTTT. The chain carries TRBV4-1 and TRBJ1-1; D unresolved. The V end was cut by 0 bases, the J end by 2 bases, with 7 bases between. The CDR3 has 14 amino acids. Germline CDR1 and CDR2: MGHRA and YSYEKL.

This clonotype came up a few times. The rearrangement uses TRBV12-5 and TRBJ2-1, with 9 bases identical to TRBD1. The junction had 5 bases not matched to a gene; V was cut back by 0 bases and J by 2 bases. From germline, CDR1 is LGHNT and CDR2 FRNRAP. The CDR3 loop spans 17 amino acids. The chain's CDR3 is CASGLVLQGATYNEQFF. CDR3 DNA sequence: TGTGCTAGTGGTTTGGTCCTACAGGGGGCTACCTACAATGAGCAGTTCTTC.

Many counts were recorded for this clonotype. J is TRBJ1-4 and V is TRBV10-2; D may be TRBD1 (5 bases). The CDR3 length is 16 residues. Germline V gene data show CDR1 as WSHSY and CDR2 as SAAADI. Between the trimmed V and J ends, which lost 0 bases and 0 bases, there was a span of 8 bases. The CDR3 spells CASSESGAATNEKLFF. CDR3 in DNA: TGCGCCAGCAGTGAGTCCGGGGCAGCAACTAATGAAAAACTGTTTTTT.

This clonotype has ten or more counts. The chain has TRBV7-9 and TRBJ2-7; 7 bases are shared with TRBD1. V was pared by 0 bases and J by 3 bases, with 5 bases of the junction left unmatched. The CDR3 contains 15 residues. The germline CDR1 and CDR2 sequences are SEHNR and FQNEAQ (reference sequence). CDR3: CASSLATTGVYEQYF. CDR3 DNA sequence: TGTGCCAGCAGCTTAGCGACCACAGGGGTCTACGAGCAGTACTTC.

The chain links TRBV14 to TRBJ2-3; D could derive from TRBD1 or TRBD2 (5 bases each). V was clipped by 5 bases and J by 0 bases, with 12 bases between them. This CDR3 has 15 amino acids. Germline assignment: CDR1 SGHDN and CDR2 FVKESK. CDR3 DNA sequence: TGTGCCAGCAGCGAGGGGATTACTAGCACAGATACGCAGTATTTT. Amino acid sequence: CASSEGITSTDTQYF.

Only a few counts were recorded for this clonotype. V and J are TRBV4-1 and TRBJ2-7; 11 bases are shared with TRBD2. This CDR3 contains 16 residues. Germline values: CDR1 MGHRA, CDR2 YSYEKL. The ends lost 4 bases at V and 2 bases at J; junction bases unmatched: 7. CDR3 region: CASSPLTSGDPYEQYF. In DNA form, the CDR3 reads TGCGCCAGCAGCCCATTGACTAGCGGGGACCCCTACGAGCAGTACTTC.

This chain links TRBV4-3 with TRBJ2-3; 15 nucleotides align to TRBD2. The CDR3 extends over 17 amino acids. The V segment lost 3 bases and the J segment 3 bases; nucleotides outside the gene matches: 4. Germline V gene data show CDR1 as LGHNA and CDR2 as YSLEER. The CDR3 DNA reads as TGCGCCAGCAGCCATGGGGGGACTAGCGGGAGGACAGATACGCAGTATTTT. Its protein product is CASSHGGTSGRTDTQYF.

The table lists this clonotype with many counts. V usage is TRBV5-1 and J usage is TRBJ2-7, with unresolved D. The CDR3 runs 11 residues. In germline, CDR1 is SGHRS, CDR2 YFSETQ. Trimming took off 3 bases at V and 6 bases at J, with 7 bases between the two ends. CDR3 sequence reads: CASSSFAEQYF. CDR3 nucleotide sequence: TGCGCCAGCAGCTCCTTTGCCGAGCAGTACTTC.

This clonotype was seen at least ten times. The rearrangement links TRBV27 to TRBJ1-5; D is possibly TRBD1 (5 bases). V dropped 6 bases and J dropped 4 bases, with 16 bases sitting between them. Per the germline V gene, CDR1 is MNHEY and CDR2 is SMNVEV (reference sequence). The CDR3 loop spans 15 amino acids. CDR3 in DNA: TGTGCCAGCAGCCAGGGCGAGACGGGAAATCAGCCCCAGCATTTT. Residues: CASSQGETGNQPQHF.

Comments on this clonotype: Relative to the germline gene, one junction end is altered; a read error may explain this. V gene TRBV4-3 combines with J gene TRBJ2-1; TRBD1 aligns across 9 bases. The CDR3 sequence is 16 residues long. The germline gives CDR1 LGHNA, CDR2 YSLEER. The CDR3, as DNA: TGCGCCAGCAGCCAAGATGGGACAGGGACCTACAGTGAGCAGTTCTTC. As protein: CASSQDGTGTYSEQFF.

This clonotype was counted only a few times. The chain couples TRBV30 to TRBJ1-5; D is perhaps TRBD1 (5 bases). Trimming took off 1 base at V and 2 bases at J, with 12 bases between the two ends. CDR3 length: 15 amino acids. Germline CDR1 and CDR2: GTSNPN and SVGIG (reference sequence). The CDR3 DNA is TGTGCCTGGAGTGCCCTTGGAGGGGGCAATCAGCCCCAGCATTTT. Protein: CAWSALGGGNQPQHF.

This clonotype was detected many times. CDR3 DNA: TGTGCCAGCAGCCAAGTTCCATCGTTTGGCTACACCTTC. Protein: CASSQVPSFGYTF. The rearrangement uses TRBV14 and TRBJ1-2; D gene unclear. The V gene lost 1 base and the J gene lost 7 bases, with 10 bases spanning the gap. This CDR3 spans 13 amino acids. Germline V lookup: CDR1 SGHDN, CDR2 FVKESK.

This clonotype was recorded once. A clone one base away is much larger, so this may be a read error. The chain joins TRBV6-5 to TRBJ1-5; D is perhaps TRBD1 (5 bases). Trimming cost V 3 bases and J 12 bases, with 18 bases left between them. Per germline, CDR1 MNHEY and CDR2 SVGAGI. CDR3 size: 14 residues. CDR3 protein: CASSYVVGVKLQHF. The CDR3 region has the DNA TGTGCCAGCAGTTATGTTGTAGGGGTTAAGCTCCAGCATTTT.

Worth noting for this clonotype: Since no conserved phenylalanine or tryptophan closes the CDR3, a read error is the likely cause. V gene TRBV2 combines with J gene TRBJ2-6, with D hard to call. V lost 10 bases and J lost 0, with 16 bases in between. Germline V gene data show CDR1 as SNHLY and CDR2 as FYNNEI. The CDR3 runs to 16 residues. Written as DNA, the CDR3 is TGTGCCACTTTGACGGTTCCTGACTCTGGGGCCAACGTCCTGACTTCC. This encodes CATLTVPDSGANVLTS.

The chain links TRBV27 to TRBJ2-7; possible D gene TRBD2, 6 bases. V lost 2 bases, J lost 3 bases, and 14 bases lay in between. CDR1 is MNHEY and CDR2 is SMNVEV in the germline V gene (reference sequence). The CDR3 sequence is 15 residues long. The CDR3 protein is CASSLRGLESYEQYF. The CDR3 nucleotides read TGTGCCAGCAGTTTACGGGGACTTGAGAGCTACGAGCAGTACTTC.

With respect to this clonotype: A much more abundant neighbour one base away suggests this may be a read error. The chain recombines TRBV10-2 with TRBJ2-7; D possibly corresponds to TRBD1 (7 bases). V was trimmed by 7 bases and J by 2 bases, leaving 18 bases between them. Germline V gene lookup returns CDR1 WSHSY and CDR2 SAAADI. There are 15 residues in the CDR3. The CDR3 region is CASTLAGTAPYEQYF. CDR3 bases: TGCGCCAGCACCCTGGCGGGGACAGCGCCCTACGAGCAGTACTTC.

This clonotype was found once. This sequence may be a read error, since a much larger clone differs from it by one base. The gene calls are TRBV7-9 and TRBJ2-2; D possibly matches TRBD1 or TRBD2 (6 bases each). In germline, CDR1 is SEHNR, CDR2 FQNEAQ (reference sequence). CDR3 length equals 15 residues. The CDR3 DNA reads as TGTGCCAGCAGCCCCCGGGGGCTAAACACCGGGGAGCCGTTTTTT. Translating it yields CASSPRGLNTGEPFF.

Written as DNA, the CDR3 is TGTGCCAGCAGCCGGCGGGGGGTCACTGAAGCTTTCTTT. Residues: CASSRRGVTEAFF. The J gene is TRBJ1-1, the V gene TRBV14; D perhaps matches TRBD1 (5 bases). Germline V CDR1 and CDR2: SGHDN, FVKESK. The CDR3 has 13 residues. V was shortened by 4 bases and J by 4 bases, with 10 bases between the two germline ends.

This clonotype was counted between two and nine times. CDR3 sequence reads: CAISDGLAGDSTDTQYF. CDR3 bases: TGTGCCATCAGTGACGGACTAGCGGGGGACAGCACAGATACGCAGTATTTT. This chain connects TRBV10-3 to TRBJ2-3; 13 nucleotides match TRBD2. This CDR3 spans 17 amino acids. Losses at the gene ends were 3 bases for V and 0 bases for J; bases not matched to a gene: 3. Germline V gene lookup returns CDR1 ENHRY and CDR2 SYGVKD.

This clonotype was observed a single time. A much larger clone lies a single base off, so this may be a read error. V is TRBV11-2 and J is TRBJ2-1; 14 bases agree with TRBD2. This CDR3 has 16 amino acids. Germline CDR1 and CDR2: SGHAT and FQNNGV. The chain's CDR3 is CASSPPGLAGVGEQSF. The CDR3 DNA is TGTGCCAGCAGCCCCCCGGGACTAGCGGGAGTTGGTGAGCAGTCCTTC.

The V and J genes are TRBV6-5 and TRBJ2-7, with 7 bases matching TRBD1. Germline trimming cut 4 bases from V and 2 bases from J; bases unmatched to any gene: 5. CDR3 size: 14 residues. CDR1 and CDR2 (germline): MNHEY, SVGAGI. The CDR3 DNA is TGTGCCAGCAGTTTGACAGGGTCGCCCTACGAGCAGTACTTC. As protein: CASSLTGSPYEQYF.

Many counts were recorded for this clonotype. The J gene is TRBJ1-1, the V gene TRBV14; the D is unclear. Germline V gene lookup returns CDR1 SGHDN and CDR2 FVKESK. The ends were cut back, 0 bases at V and 0 bases at J, with 14 bases in the middle. The CDR3 loop spans 17 amino acids. The CDR3 loop reads CASSQDAGPLLNTEAFF. For the CDR3, the DNA is TGTGCCAGCAGCCAAGATGCAGGTCCATTATTGAACACTGAAGCTTTCTTT.

This clonotype has a count of ten or more. V and J are TRBV14 and TRBJ2-7, with no clear D. Trimming stripped 4 bases from V and 4 bases from J, with 20 bases between. Per germline, CDR1 SGHDN and CDR2 FVKESK. The CDR3 length is 16 residues. As DNA, the CDR3 is TGTGCCAGCAGCCCACAATTAGGGATTACATCGTACGAGCAGTACTTC. It codes for CASSPQLGITSYEQYF.

This clonotype was detected only a few times. V and J are TRBV11-2 and TRBJ2-5, with TRBD2 matching over 10 bases. Looked up from germline, CDR1 is SGHAT and CDR2 is FQNNGV. There are 16 residues in the CDR3. Trimming at V came to 1 base and at J to 5 bases, leaving 7 bases not matched to a gene. CDR3 DNA sequence: TGTGCCAGCAGCTTAGGTTGGACTAGCGGCCAGGAGACCCAGTACTTC. Its translation: CASSLGWTSGQETQYF.

As concerns this clonotype: One base away lies a much larger clone, so this may be a sequencing read error. The genes are TRBV4-1 and TRBJ2-1, with 7 nucleotides matching TRBD2. The CDR3 is made up of 12 amino acids. Per the germline V gene, CDR1 is MGHRA and CDR2 is YSYEKL. V dropped 3 bases and J dropped 12; count of bases not matched to a gene: 5. As DNA, the CDR3 is TGCGCCAGCAGCCAGAGCGGGGATGGGCAGTTCTTC. It translates to CASSQSGDGQFF.

In regard to this clonotype: A clone one base away is much larger, so this may be a read error. V usage is TRBV19 and J usage is TRBJ2-6; the D is unclear. Looked up from germline, CDR1 is LNHDA and CDR2 is SQIVND (reference sequence). This CDR3 contains 16 residues. CDR3 sequence (DNA): TGTACCAGTAAGACACCCTACTACTCTGGGGCCAACGTCCTGACTTTC. Residues: CTSKTPYYSGANVLTF.

This clonotype occurred many times. The rearrangement uses TRBV29-1 and TRBJ2-7; the D gene is possibly TRBD2 (6 bases). The V gene lost 7 bases and the J gene lost 6 bases, with 16 bases spanning the gap. Looked up from germline, CDR1 is SQVTM and CDR2 is ANQGSEA. The CDR3 runs 12 residues. The CDR3 sequence: CSAAVGGVEQYF. The CDR3 bases are TGCAGCGCGGCGGTCGGAGGGGTCGAGCAGTACTTC.